This T cell receptor beta chain was recorded in a study of siplizumab effects on memory and regulatory T cells. Sequenced by immunoSEQ multiplex PCR; TCRdb stores in-frame clones only, minus some. Seen here are more than 85,000 clones, about nine tenths observed once, and the top ten hold 15%. This CDR3 has 16 residues. The germline gives CDR1 MNHEY, CDR2 SMNVEV (reference sequence). Details on this clone: Its antigen is unidentified. The junction departs from the called germline gene at one end, perhaps through a read error.

Study-wide results and caveats: An assignable phenotype, naive or memory, was missing from roughly 78-96% of proliferating CD4+ or CD8+ clones. Both greater diversity than memory cells and a major contribution to the alloresponse seemed to characterize naive T cells. Where siplizumab was present, mappable alloreactive CD4+ clones averaged approximately 66% Treg-derived, compared with 25% to 30% in controls. Some alloreactive sequences were traceable to unstimulated CD4+ memory cells, and siplizumab significantly reduced them.

Sequenced material: CD4+ T cells sorted from blood. This TCR derives from a human donor in good health. The V gene is TRBV27, the J gene TRBJ2-5; perhaps D is TRBD1 or TRBD2 (5 bases each). The CDR3 reads CASSLSGARWGETRYF. The CDR3 region has the DNA TGTGCCAGCAGTTTATCAGGGGCTCGCTGGGGAGAGACCCGGTACTTC.